The 12 T cell receptor beta chains below were found in one sample sequenced in a study of cytomegalovirus exposure and HLA in healthy donors. PCR involved 60 Vbeta and 13 Jbeta primers. Generated by immunoSEQ multiplex PCR, the TCRdb table keeps only in-frame clones and is missing some. The sample has about 100,000 clones; roughly three quarters are singletons. The material sequenced was PBMCs. The receptors derive from a woman between 55 and 75 years old in good health and CMV-seronegative.

The genes are TRBV6-5 and TRBJ1-1, with a weak D call TRBD1 (6 bases). The germline CDR1 and CDR2 sequences are MNHEY and SVGAGI. This CDR3 region has 15 residues. Trimming took off 6 bases at V and 0 bases at J, with 14 bases between the two ends. The CDR3 sequence is CASRGGLTMNTEAFF. As DNA, the CDR3 is TGTGCCAGCAGGGGGGGGCTAACCATGAACACTGAAGCTTTCTTT.

The V gene is TRBV30, the J gene TRBJ2-1, with D possibly matching TRBD2 (6 bases). Germline V gene data show CDR1 as GTSNPN and CDR2 as SVGIG (reference sequence). The V end lost 3 bases, the J end lost 2 bases, and 17 bases lay between the germline ends. The CDR3 length is 16 residues. This CDR3 is CAWRPPPAGTYNEQFF. CDR3 DNA sequence: TGTGCCTGGAGGCCACCCCCAGCGGGTACCTACAATGAGCAGTTCTTC.

Concerning this clone: This specimen includes other DNA sequences encoding the same CDR3. The chain links TRBV7-2 to TRBJ2-1, with a possible D match to TRBD2 (6 bases). Germline V gene lookup returns CDR1 SGHTA and CDR2 FQGNSA. The CDR3 is made up of 15 amino acids. V was cut by 2 bases and J by 0 bases, with 8 bases left in between. The CDR3 reads CASSLSTSSYNEQFF. The CDR3 DNA is TGTGCCAGCAGCTTATCGACTAGCTCCTACAATGAGCAGTTCTTC.

This chain connects TRBV7-2 to TRBJ2-2; maybe TRBD1 (6 bases). V was trimmed by 1 base and J by 5 bases, leaving 14 bases between them. The germline gives CDR1 SGHTA, CDR2 FQGNSA. This CDR3 has 16 residues. The CDR3 reads CASSLVDTGRTGELFF. DNA of the CDR3: TGTGCCAGCAGCTTAGTTGACACAGGGCGGACCGGGGAGCTGTTTTTT.

The chain joins TRBV7-9 to TRBJ1-1; 7 bases are a match to TRBD1. The junction had 10 bases not matched to a gene; V was cut back by 8 bases and J by 4 bases. Germline V gene data show CDR1 as SEHNR and CDR2 as FQNEAQ (reference sequence). The CDR3 sequence is 14 residues long. CDR3 residues: CASSSGGIGTEAFF. The CDR3, as DNA: TGTGCCAGCTCCTCAGGGGGTATTGGCACTGAAGCTTTCTTT.

The chain is built from TRBV5-1 and TRBJ1-3; D remains unclear. Germline CDR1 is SGHRS and CDR2 is YFSETQ. Trimming pared 0 bases from V and 0 bases from J, leaving 13 bases between. CDR3 length: 17 residues. In nucleotides, the CDR3 is TGCGCCAGCAGCTTGGCGGCAGGTCCTTTCTCTGGAAACACCATATATTTT. Its protein is CASSLAAGPFSGNTIYF.

This clone was observed a few times. The chain employs TRBV6-5 and TRBJ2-1, with D maybe TRBD1 (6 bases). The V gene's germline CDR1 is MNHEY and CDR2 SVGAGI. V lost 7 bases to trimming and J lost 8 bases, with 9 bases between them. The CDR3 runs 11 residues. The CDR3 coding sequence is TGTGCCAGCACCAAGGGGGATGAGCAGTTCTTC. It yields the protein CASTKGDEQFF.

The chain combines TRBV6-6 with TRBJ1-2, with 8 positions matching TRBD1. CDR3 length: 14 residues. Germline CDR1 and CDR2: MNHNY and SVGAGI (reference sequence). The V segment lost 7 bases and the J segment 7 bases; nucleotides outside the gene matches: 11. CDR3 loop: CASTPNQGAVGYTF. The CDR3 nucleotides read TGTGCCAGCACCCCCAACCAGGGGGCAGTTGGCTACACCTTC.

This clone appeared once. The chain combines TRBV19 with TRBJ2-1; 10 nucleotides agree with TRBD1. The CDR3 is 13 residues long. Germline values: CDR1 LNHDA, CDR2 SQIVND (reference sequence). Unmatched junction bases numbered 1, after V lost 4 bases and J lost 7 bases. This CDR3 reads CASSRQGANEQFF. CDR3 nucleotides: TGTGCCAGTAGTAGACAGGGGGCTAATGAGCAGTTCTTC.

The chain joins TRBV5-1 to TRBJ2-1; 9 positions agree with TRBD1. The CDR3 runs to 15 residues. After removal of 4 bases from V and 1 base from J, the junction contained 3 bases not matched to a gene. The germline V gene encodes CDR1 SGHRS and CDR2 YFSETQ. The CDR3 sequence: CASSAGTGSYNEQFF. The DNA for the CDR3 is TGCGCCAGCAGCGCCGGGACAGGGTCCTACAATGAGCAGTTCTTC. The full variable domain, with the rest looked up from reference TRBV5-1 and TRBJ2-1, is KAGVTQTPRYLIKTRGQQVTLSCSPISGHRSVSWYQQTPGQGLQFLFEYFSETQRNKGNFPGRFSGRQFSNSRSEMNVSTLELGDSALYLCASSAGTGSYNEQFFGPGTRLTVL.

This chain connects TRBV7-9 to TRBJ1-1; no reliable D call. The germline CDR1 and CDR2 sequences are SEHNR and FQNEAQ (reference sequence). This CDR3 contains 13 residues. Trimming stripped 8 bases from V and 1 base from J, with 11 bases between. The CDR3 DNA follows: TGTGCCAGCGGAGGACGGTCGAACACTGAAGCTTTCTTT. Translating it yields CASGGRSNTEAFF.

The V and J genes are TRBV5-1 and TRBJ2-5; D is ambiguous. The ends were cut back, 0 bases at V and 7 bases at J, with 10 bases in the middle. The CDR3 is 13 amino acids. From germline, CDR1 is SGHRS and CDR2 YFSETQ. The CDR3 sequence: CASSLDLIGTQYF. Written as DNA, the CDR3 is TGCGCCAGCAGCTTGGATCTCATCGGGACCCAGTACTTC.